Below, 22 T cell receptor beta chains from the same sample are listed, as sequenced in a study of T cells in women clearing cervical HPV infection (dated by TCRdb to 2017 to 2018). The receptor library was made with the immunoSEQ multiplex PCR assay. As stored in TCRdb, this immuneACCESS dataset retains in-frame rearrangements with V and J assigned. A fraction of the clones does not appear; measured against another copy, unresolved V genes explain less than half of the discrepancy, and the remainder lacks a known reason. This sample's clone table shows roughly 34,000 clones. Roughly 7.3% of the sample comes from the top ten. Source material: blood buffy coat. These TCRs come from a woman between 18 and 69 years old with a cervical HPV16 infection that either progressed to CIN3+ or cleared (not recorded which).

On this clone: The read is 3 residues too short to cover the CDR3 end, so that end is filled in from the germline J gene. The chain recombines TRBV19 with TRBJ2-5; TRBD1 agrees at 8 bases. Germline values: CDR1 LNHDA, CDR2 SQIVND (reference sequence). This CDR3 contains 14 residues. V dropped 4 bases and J dropped 2; count of bases not matched to a gene: 3. The part of the CDR3 DNA that was read is TGTGCCAGTAGTAGAAACAGGGGGCAAGAGACC. Encoded protein: CASSRNRGQET. The whole CDR3 is CASSRNRGQETQYF. Full variable domain (missing parts from reference TRBV19 and TRBJ2-5): DGGITQSPKYLFRKEGQNVTLSCEQNLNHDAMYWYRQDPGQGLRLIYYSQIVNDFQKGDIAEGYSVSREKKESFPLTVTSAQKNPTAFYLCASSRNRGQETQYFGPGTRLLVL.

The CDR3 DNA, read in part, is TGTGCCTGGAGGAGACGAAGGGACACTGAA. Its protein product is CAWRRRRDTE. The entire CDR3 reads CAWRRRRDTEAFF. V usage is TRBV30 and J usage is TRBJ1-1; D call uncertain. The read comes to an end 3 residues before the CDR3 does, leaving the germline J gene to fill in the end. This CDR3 has 13 residues. Germline V gene lookup returns CDR1 GTSNPN and CDR2 SVGIG (reference sequence). Trimming shortened V by 3 bases and J by 3 bases, and 11 bases separated the two germline ends.

In the case of this clone: The CDR3 extends 3 residues past the end of the read, so its final part is completed from the germline J gene. The chain uses TRBV19 and TRBJ2-6; TRBD2 is a possible D gene (6 bases). Per germline, CDR1 LNHDA and CDR2 SQIVND (reference sequence). The CDR3 covers 16 residues. Trimming cost V 5 bases and J 0 bases, with 11 bases left between them. The CDR3 here is CASSSEGVSGANVLTF. The CDR3 DNA, read in part, is TGTGCCAGTAGTTCGGAGGGCGTCTCTGGGGCCAACGTC. Drawing the rest from reference TRBV19 and TRBJ2-6, the complete variable domain is DGGITQSPKYLFRKEGQNVTLSCEQNLNHDAMYWYRQDPGQGLRLIYYSQIVNDFQKGDIAEGYSVSREKKESFPLTVTSAQKNPTAFYLCASSSEGVSGANVLTFGAGSRLTVL.

With regard to this clone: The sequenced fragment ends 3 residues before the CDR3 boundary, so the rest is inferred from the germline J gene. The chain employs TRBV12-3 or TRBV12-4 and TRBJ2-7, with TRBD2 as a possible D gene (5 bases). The CDR3 covers 14 residues. Trimming removed 6 bases from V and 0 bases from J, with 12 bases in between. CDR3 DNA (partial): TGTGCCAGCAGGAGCGATACTAGCTCCTACGAG. It yields the protein CASRSDTSSYE. The full CDR3 reads CASRSDTSSYEQYF.

As concerns this clone: The sequenced fragment ends 3 residues before the CDR3 boundary, so the rest is inferred from the germline J gene. This chain connects TRBV28 to TRBJ2-3; 8 bases match TRBD2. V lost 5 bases, J lost 8 bases, and 12 bases stayed unmatched. Germline CDR1 and CDR2: MDHEN and SYDVKM. This CDR3 spans 15 amino acids. Incomplete CDR3 DNA: TGTGCCAGCAGTGACTCCACGGCGGGAGGCCTTACG. Residues: CASSDSTAGGLT. The CDR3 as a whole reads CASSDSTAGGLTQYF.

Details on this clone: The missing CDR3 end, 3 residues past where the read stops, is filled in from the germline J gene. J is TRBJ1-4 and V is TRBV20-1; 7 nucleotides line up with TRBD1. V dropped 6 bases and J dropped 4; count of bases not matched to a gene: 8. Germline V gene data show CDR1 as DFQATT and CDR2 as SNEGSKA (reference sequence). The CDR3 length is 14 residues. The DNA read from the CDR3 is TGCAGTGCGAGTAGGACAGGACATAATGAAAAA. As protein: CSASRTGHNEK. The whole CDR3 sequence is CSASRTGHNEKLFF.

As for this clone: The read terminates 3 residues ahead of where the CDR3 ends, so the germline J gene completes it. The genes are TRBV20-1 and TRBJ2-1, with 11 bases lining up with TRBD2. Germline CDR1 reads DFQATT; CDR2 reads SNEGSKA (reference sequence). CDR3 size: 15 residues. J lost 6 bases, V lost 0 bases, and 4 bases had no gene match. The covered CDR3 bases are TGCAGTGCTAGAGATGTCGGGACTAGCGGCAATGAG. Its protein product is CSARDVGTSGNE. The complete CDR3 reads CSARDVGTSGNEQFF.

Concerning this clone itself: At one end, the junction sequence differs from germline, possibly due to a read error. The read is 3 residues too short to cover the CDR3 end, so that end is filled in from the germline J gene. V and J are TRBV18 and TRBJ2-7; 7 nucleotides agree with TRBD1. The CDR3 has 15 residues. Germline V gene data show CDR1 as KGHSH and CDR2 as LQKENI. The CDR3 bases that were read are TGTGCCAGCCCACCTTCGGCCAGGGGGTTAGGCGAG. This translates into CASPPSARGLGE. The full CDR3 sequence reads CASPPSARGLGEQYF.

About this clone itself: The read gets to within 3 residues of the CDR3 end, and the germline J gene fills in the rest. The V call is TRBV6-4, the J call TRBJ2-3, with D unresolved. V dropped 3 bases and J dropped 1 base, with 8 bases sitting between them. The germline V gene encodes CDR1 MRHNA and CDR2 SNTAGT. The CDR3 spans 14 residues. CDR3: CASSETGGTDTQYF. The DNA read from the CDR3 is TGTGCCAGCAGTGAGACTGGTGGCACAGATACG.

A remark on this clone: Coverage ceases 3 residues before the CDR3 finishes, and the germline J gene fills in the end. The chain is built from TRBV5-1 and TRBJ1-2; 9 bases line up with TRBD1. Per the germline V gene, CDR1 is SGHRS and CDR2 is YFSETQ. J lost 3 bases, V lost 5 bases, and 5 bases had no gene match. The CDR3 is 14 amino acids. The covered CDR3 bases are TGCGCCAGCAGGGACAGGGGAGGGGACTATGGC. This translates into CASRDRGGDYG. The whole CDR3 sequence is CASRDRGGDYGYTF.

Comment on this clone: The read stops 3 residues short of the end of the CDR3; the missing end is completed from the germline J gene. The gene calls are TRBV6-2 or TRBV6-3 and TRBJ2-7; 9 bases are a match to TRBD2. Trimming removed 0 bases from V and 3 bases from J; junction bases left unmatched: 6. This CDR3 is 16 amino acids long. The germline V gene has CDR1 MNHEY and CDR2 SVGEGT. The CDR3 loop is CASSYSVVAGDYEQYF. The CDR3 DNA, read in part, is TGTGCCAGCAGTTACTCCGTGGTAGCGGGGGACTACGAG.

As for this clone: Sequencing ends 3 residues short of the CDR3 end; the germline J gene provides the rest. The chain recombines TRBV13 with TRBJ1-6, with 9 nucleotides matching TRBD1. V shed 3 bases and J 10 bases; nucleotides not matched to a gene: 10. In germline, CDR1 is PRHDT, CDR2 FYEKMQ (reference sequence). The CDR3 is made up of 16 amino acids. The DNA read from the CDR3 is TGTGCCAGCAGCTTGGGGTATGGGACAGGGCTGTCACCC. It codes for CASSLGYGTGLSP. The entire CDR3 protein reads CASSLGYGTGLSPLHF.

As for this clone: The sequence runs out 3 residues before the end of the CDR3; the remainder is reconstructed from the germline J gene. This sequence joins TRBV7-9 and TRBJ2-1; tentative D call: TRBD1 (6 bases). This CDR3 is 14 amino acids long. Trimming removed 6 bases from V and 0 bases from J, with 9 bases in between. CDR1 is SEHNR, CDR2 FQNEAQ, per germline (reference sequence). The CDR3 bases that were read are TGTGCCAGCAGTGGACAGAGCTCCTACAATGAG. It translates to CASSGQSSYNE. The full CDR3 protein reads CASSGQSSYNEQFF.

Details on this clone: The read is 3 residues too short to cover the CDR3 end, so that end is filled in from the germline J gene. The chain is built from TRBV20-1 and TRBJ2-7; possibly TRBD1 for D (6 bases). The V gene lost 5 bases and the J gene lost 2 bases, with 7 bases spanning the gap. Germline CDR1 reads DFQATT; CDR2 reads SNEGSKA (reference sequence). The CDR3 is 11 residues long. CDR3: CSAEGAYEQYF. The covered CDR3 bases are TGCAGTGCTGAGGGGGCCTACGAG.

Of note for this clone: The read is 3 residues too short to cover the CDR3 end, so that end is filled in from the germline J gene. The chain employs TRBV30 and TRBJ1-2, with a possible D match to TRBD1 (6 bases). The CDR3 covers 13 residues. Germline loops: CDR1 GTSNPN, CDR2 SVGIG (reference sequence). With 2 bases removed from V and 2 bases from J, the gap between germline ends came to 9 bases. The CDR3 sequence is CAWSRQGNYGYTF. The DNA read from the CDR3 is TGTGCCTGGAGTAGGCAGGGGAACTATGGC.

Comment on this clone: The sequence runs out 3 residues before the end of the CDR3; the remainder is reconstructed from the germline J gene. This rearrangement joins TRBV7-2 to TRBJ2-1; D remains unclear. Per the germline V gene, CDR1 is SGHTA and CDR2 is FQGNSA. Trimming left V 1 base short and J 6 bases short, with 10 bases between. The CDR3 runs to 14 residues. The DNA read from the CDR3 is TGTGCCAGCAGCTTAGTCGCTCAGGCCAATGAG. It is translated as CASSLVAQANE. The full CDR3 is CASSLVAQANEQFF. The full variable domain, completed using reference TRBV7-2 and TRBJ2-1, is GAGVSQSPSNKVTEKGKDVELRCDPISGHTALYWYRQSLGQGLEFLIYFQGNSAPDKSGLPSDRFSAERTGGSVSTLTIQRTQQEDSAVYLCASSLVAQANEQFFGPGTRLTVL.

To note about this clone: The CDR3 end is not reached by the read, which stops 3 residues before it; the germline J gene fills it in. The chain uses TRBV13 and TRBJ1-1; 7 positions agree with TRBD1. Trimming cost V 5 bases and J 1 base; bases outside gene matches: 13. Germline loops: CDR1 PRHDT, CDR2 FYEKMQ (reference sequence). This CDR3 has 17 amino acids. Incomplete CDR3 DNA: TGTGCCAGCAGCCCATTATACGACAGGGATGGGAACACTGAA. This gives the protein CASSPLYDRDGNTE. Given in full, the CDR3 is CASSPLYDRDGNTEAFF.

As regards this clone: The read falls 3 residues short of the CDR3 end, and the missing part is taken from the germline J gene. The chain is built from TRBV2 and TRBJ1-1; D gene unclear. The germline gives CDR1 SNHLY, CDR2 FYNNEI. The CDR3 sequence is 12 residues long. This chain's CDR3 is CASSETNQLAFF. The CDR3 DNA, read in part, is TGTGCCAGCAGTGAAACGAACCAGTTG.

Of note for this clone: From the germline J gene comes the end of the CDR3, since the read stops 3 residues before it. This rearrangement joins TRBV2 to TRBJ2-5, with D perhaps TRBD1 (6 bases). Trimming took off 4 bases at V and 4 bases at J, with 7 bases between the two ends. Germline CDR1 SNHLY, CDR2 FYNNEI. This CDR3 contains 12 residues. This chain's CDR3 is CASSVDRETQYF. The part of the CDR3 DNA that was read is TGTGCCAGCAGTGTGGACAGAGAGACC.

In regard to this clone: The read comes to an end 3 residues before the CDR3 does, leaving the germline J gene to fill in the end. The chain couples TRBV30 to TRBJ1-4; 8 bases fit TRBD1. The V gene's germline CDR1 is GTSNPN and CDR2 SVGIG (reference sequence). The CDR3 consists of 13 residues. CDR3 sequence: CAWRGQEYGRLFF. Incomplete CDR3 DNA: TGTGCCTGGAGGGGACAGGAATATGGTAGA. The full variable domain, with the rest looked up from reference TRBV30 and TRBJ1-4, is SQTIHQWPATLVQPVGSPLSLECTVEGTSNPNLYWYRQAAGRGLQLLFYSVGIGQISSEVPQNLSASRPQDRQFILSSKKLLLSDSGFYLCAWRGQEYGRLFFGSGTQLSVL.

As for this clone: The read ends 3 residues before the CDR3 terminus; that terminus is restored from the germline J gene. The chain is built from TRBV30 and TRBJ1-5; D is possibly TRBD1 (5 bases). This CDR3 region has 16 residues. V was trimmed by 5 bases and J by 0 bases, leaving 17 bases between them. Germline V lookup: CDR1 GTSNPN, CDR2 SVGIG (reference sequence). The CDR3 sequence is CAWAPAGGNSNQPQHF. The DNA read from the CDR3 is TGTGCCTGGGCCCCGGCGGGGGGGAATAGCAATCAGCCC. The full variable domain, with the rest looked up from reference TRBV30 and TRBJ1-5, is SQTIHQWPATLVQPVGSPLSLECTVEGTSNPNLYWYRQAAGRGLQLLFYSVGIGQISSEVPQNLSASRPQDRQFILSSKKLLLSDSGFYLCAWAPAGGNSNQPQHFGDGTRLSIL.

Of note for this clone: The read is 3 residues too short to cover the CDR3 end, so that end is filled in from the germline J gene. The chain joins TRBV5-4 to TRBJ1-1; TRBD1 is a possible D gene (6 bases). CDR1 is SGHNT, CDR2 YYREEE, per germline (reference sequence). V lost 5 bases, J lost 2 bases, and 16 bases lay in between. This CDR3 is 15 amino acids long. The CDR3 DNA, read in part, is TGTGCCAGCAGTATACAAGGGACAATTAACACTGAA. Translation: CASSIQGTINTE. The entire CDR3 protein reads CASSIQGTINTEAFF.